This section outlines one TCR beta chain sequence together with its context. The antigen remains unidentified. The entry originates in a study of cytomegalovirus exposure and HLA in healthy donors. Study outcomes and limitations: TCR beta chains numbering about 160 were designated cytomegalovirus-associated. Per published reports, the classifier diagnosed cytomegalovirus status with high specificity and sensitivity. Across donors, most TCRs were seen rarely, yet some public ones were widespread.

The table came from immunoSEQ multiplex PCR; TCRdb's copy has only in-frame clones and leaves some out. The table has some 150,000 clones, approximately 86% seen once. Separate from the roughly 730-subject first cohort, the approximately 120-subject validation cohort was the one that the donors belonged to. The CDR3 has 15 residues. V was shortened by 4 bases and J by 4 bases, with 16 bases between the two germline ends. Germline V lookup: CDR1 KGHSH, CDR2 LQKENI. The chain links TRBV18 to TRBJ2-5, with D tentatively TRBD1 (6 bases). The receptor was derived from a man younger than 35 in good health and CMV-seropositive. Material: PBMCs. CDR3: CASSLTQGGGETQYF. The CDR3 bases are TGTGCCAGCTCACTAACACAGGGTGGTGGAGAGACCCAGTACTTC. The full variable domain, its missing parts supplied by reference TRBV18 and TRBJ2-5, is NAGVMQNPRHLVRRRGQEARLRCSPMKGHSHVYWYRQLPEEGLKFMVYLQKENIIDESGMPKERFSAEFPKEGPSILRIQQVVRGDSAAYFCASSLTQGGGETQYFGPGTRLLVL.